Sequencing of this TCR beta chain was carried out in a study of OX40 agonist ivuxolimab in advanced cancers. Per the germline V gene, CDR1 is SGHTA and CDR2 is FQGNSA. There are 16 residues in the CDR3. Germline trimming cut 5 bases from V and 4 bases from J; bases unmatched to any gene: 9. Only in-frame clones appear in the TCRdb table, and some are missing; sequencing was by immunoSEQ multiplex PCR. This table has 70,000 or so clones, around 88% appearing once. V is TRBV7-2 and J is TRBJ2-2; 8 nucleotides align to TRBD2. The material sequenced was CD4+ or CD8+ T cells sorted from blood, taken in a trial of the OX40 agonist ivuxolimab. This clonotype was obtained from an adult with an advanced solid tumor such as melanoma, head and neck, liver or kidney cancer. CDR3: CASSPERELRTGELFF. As DNA, the CDR3 is TGTGCCAGCAGCCCGGAGCGGGAGTTGCGCACCGGGGAGCTGTTTTTT. The complete variable domain, with remaining parts taken from reference TRBV7-2 and TRBJ2-2, reads GAGVSQSPSNKVTEKGKDVELRCDPISGHTALYWYRQSLGQGLEFLIYFQGNSAPDKSGLPSDRFSAERTGGSVSTLTIQRTQQEDSAVYLCASSPERELRTGELFFGEGSRLTVL.